This T cell receptor beta chain was documented in a study of blood T cell repertoires in COVID-19. As for the study in general: From the United States, Italy and Spain came samples of acute and convalescent COVID-19.

As handled by the study authors: From reference gene primer amplification, estimates of nucleated cell counts were derived. TCRdb's table, derived via immunoSEQ multiplex PCR, lists solely in-frame clones and lacks some. The DNA gave D and trimming, while V, J and clone size come from that table. The top ten hold 2.5% to 3% of the sample, which has 150,000 to 200,000 clones, more than 70% seen once. The V and J ends lost 5 bases and 4 bases respectively, with 14 bases between them. Germline V gene sequence: CDR1 SEHNR, CDR2 FQNEAQ (reference sequence). There are 15 residues in the CDR3. The chain recombines TRBV7-9 with TRBJ1-4; a possible D gene is TRBD1 (6 bases). The sample taken for sequencing was peripheral blood. This clonotype was obtained from a woman aged 80 or over with active or convalescent COVID-19. The CDR3 spells CASSLMTGDNEKLFF. The CDR3 region has the DNA TGTGCCAGCAGCCTAATGACAGGAGATAATGAAAAACTGTTTTTT.